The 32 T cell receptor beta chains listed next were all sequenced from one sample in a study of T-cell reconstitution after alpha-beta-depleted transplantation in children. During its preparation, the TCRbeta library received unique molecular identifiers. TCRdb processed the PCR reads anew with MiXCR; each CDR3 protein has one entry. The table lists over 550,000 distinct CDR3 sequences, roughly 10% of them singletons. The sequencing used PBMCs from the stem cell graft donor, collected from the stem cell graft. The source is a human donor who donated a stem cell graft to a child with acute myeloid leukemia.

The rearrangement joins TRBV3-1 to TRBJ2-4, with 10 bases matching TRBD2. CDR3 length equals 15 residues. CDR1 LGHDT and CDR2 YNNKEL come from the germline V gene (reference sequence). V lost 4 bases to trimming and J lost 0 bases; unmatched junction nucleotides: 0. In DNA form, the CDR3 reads TGTGCCAGCAGCCCTAGCGGGAGAGCCAAAAACATTCAGTACTTC. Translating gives CASSPSGRAKNIQYF.

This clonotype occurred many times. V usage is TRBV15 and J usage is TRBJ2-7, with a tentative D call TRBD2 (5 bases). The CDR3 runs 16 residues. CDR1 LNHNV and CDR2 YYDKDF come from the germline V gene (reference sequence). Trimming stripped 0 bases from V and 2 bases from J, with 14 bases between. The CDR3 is CATSRDRSQRAYEQYF. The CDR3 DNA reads TGTGCCACCAGCAGAGATAGGTCCCAGAGGGCCTACGAGCAGTACTTC.

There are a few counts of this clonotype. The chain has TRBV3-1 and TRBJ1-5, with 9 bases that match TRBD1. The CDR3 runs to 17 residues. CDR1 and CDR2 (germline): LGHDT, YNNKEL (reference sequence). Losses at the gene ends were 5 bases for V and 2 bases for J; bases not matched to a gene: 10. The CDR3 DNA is TGTGCCAGCAGCTCCGGGACAGGGAAGATGGGCAATCAGCCCCAGCATTTT. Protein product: CASSSGTGKMGNQPQHF.

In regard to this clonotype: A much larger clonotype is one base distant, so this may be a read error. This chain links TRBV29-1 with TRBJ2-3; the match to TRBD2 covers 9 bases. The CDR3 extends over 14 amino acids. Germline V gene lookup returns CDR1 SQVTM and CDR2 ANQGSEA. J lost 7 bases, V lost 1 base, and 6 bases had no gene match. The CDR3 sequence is CSVEGAGGPNTQYF. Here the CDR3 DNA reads TGCAGCGTTGAAGGGGCGGGAGGGCCAAATACGCAGTATTTT.

The CDR3 coding sequence is TGTGCCAGCAGATTGCGGGAAGGTAGTCAGTTCTTC. This sequence encodes CASRLREGSQFF. The gene calls are TRBV12-3 or TRBV12-4 and TRBJ2-1, with D possibly being TRBD2 (6 bases). V dropped 6 bases and J dropped 13 bases, with 16 bases sitting between them. The CDR3 runs 12 residues.

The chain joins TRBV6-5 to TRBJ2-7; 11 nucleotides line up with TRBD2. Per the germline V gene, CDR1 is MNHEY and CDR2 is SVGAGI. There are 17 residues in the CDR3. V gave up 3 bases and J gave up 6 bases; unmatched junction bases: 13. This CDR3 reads CASSYTGTSGGLAEQYF. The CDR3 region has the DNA TGTGCCAGCAGTTATACAGGGACTAGCGGAGGACTCGCCGAGCAGTACTTC.

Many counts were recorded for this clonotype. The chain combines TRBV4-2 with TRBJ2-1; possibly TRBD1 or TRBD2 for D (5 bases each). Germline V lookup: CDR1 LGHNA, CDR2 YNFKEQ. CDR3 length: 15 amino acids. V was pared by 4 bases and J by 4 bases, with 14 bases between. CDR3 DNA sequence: TGTGCCAGCAGCCCCCTCGGGACCCTTTACAATGAGCAGTTCTTC. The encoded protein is CASSPLGTLYNEQFF.

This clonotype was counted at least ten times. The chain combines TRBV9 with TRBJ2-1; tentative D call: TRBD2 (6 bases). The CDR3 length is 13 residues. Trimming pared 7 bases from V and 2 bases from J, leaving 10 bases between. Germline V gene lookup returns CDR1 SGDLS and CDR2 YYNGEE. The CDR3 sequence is CASQGGAYNEQFF. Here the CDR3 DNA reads TGTGCCAGCCAGGGCGGGGCCTACAATGAGCAGTTCTTC.

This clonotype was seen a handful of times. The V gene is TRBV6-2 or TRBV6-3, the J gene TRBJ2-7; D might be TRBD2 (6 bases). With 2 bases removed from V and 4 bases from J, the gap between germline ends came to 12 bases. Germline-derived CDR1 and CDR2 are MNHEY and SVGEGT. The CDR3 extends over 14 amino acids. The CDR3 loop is CASSYTSRGYEQYF. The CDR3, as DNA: TGTGCCAGCAGTTACACTAGCCGGGGGTACGAGCAGTACTTC.

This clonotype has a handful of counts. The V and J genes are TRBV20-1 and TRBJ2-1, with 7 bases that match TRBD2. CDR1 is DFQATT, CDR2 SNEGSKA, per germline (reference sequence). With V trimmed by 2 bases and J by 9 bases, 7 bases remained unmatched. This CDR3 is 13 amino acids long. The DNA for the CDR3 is TGCAGTGCTAGACTAGCGGAGGAGGGTGAGCAGTTCTTC. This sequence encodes CSARLAEEGEQFF.

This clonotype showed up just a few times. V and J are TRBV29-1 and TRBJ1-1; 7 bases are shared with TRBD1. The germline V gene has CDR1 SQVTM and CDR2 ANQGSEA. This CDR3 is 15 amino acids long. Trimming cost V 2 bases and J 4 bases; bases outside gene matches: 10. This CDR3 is CSVEPHDRVSTEAFF. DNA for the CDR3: TGCAGCGTTGAACCCCACGACAGGGTCAGCACTGAAGCTTTCTTT.

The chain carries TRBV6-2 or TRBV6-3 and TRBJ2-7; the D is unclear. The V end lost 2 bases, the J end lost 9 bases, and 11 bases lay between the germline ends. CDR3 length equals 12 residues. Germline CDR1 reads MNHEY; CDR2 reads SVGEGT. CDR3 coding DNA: TGTGCCAGCAGTTACCAGAGGTTGGGGCAGTACTTC. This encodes CASSYQRLGQYF.

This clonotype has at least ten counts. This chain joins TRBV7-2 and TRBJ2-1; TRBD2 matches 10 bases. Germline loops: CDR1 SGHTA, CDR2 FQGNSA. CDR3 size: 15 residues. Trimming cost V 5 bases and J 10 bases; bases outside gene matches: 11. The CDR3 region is CASSIPGLAKGEQFF. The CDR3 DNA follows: TGTGCCAGCAGCATCCCGGGACTAGCGAAAGGGGAGCAGTTCTTC.

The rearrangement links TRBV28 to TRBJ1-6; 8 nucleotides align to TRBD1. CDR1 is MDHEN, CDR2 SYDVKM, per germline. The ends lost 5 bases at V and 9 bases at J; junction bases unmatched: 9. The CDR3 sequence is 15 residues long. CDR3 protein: CASSPGQGRSSPLHF. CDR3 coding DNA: TGTGCCAGCAGTCCAGGACAGGGAAGGAGTTCACCCCTCCACTTT.

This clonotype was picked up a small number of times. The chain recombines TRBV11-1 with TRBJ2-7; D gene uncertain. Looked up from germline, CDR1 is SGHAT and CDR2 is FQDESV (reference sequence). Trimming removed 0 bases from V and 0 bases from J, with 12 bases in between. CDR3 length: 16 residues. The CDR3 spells CASSLAGGKFSYEQYF. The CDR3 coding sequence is TGTGCCAGCAGCTTAGCGGGTGGGAAGTTCTCCTACGAGCAGTACTTC. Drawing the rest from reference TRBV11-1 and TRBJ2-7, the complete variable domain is EAEVAQSPRYKITEKSQAVAFWCDPISGHATLYWYRQILGQGPELLVQFQDESVVDDSQLPKDRFSAERLKGVDSTLKIQPAELGDSAMYLCASSLAGGKFSYEQYFGPGTRLTVT.

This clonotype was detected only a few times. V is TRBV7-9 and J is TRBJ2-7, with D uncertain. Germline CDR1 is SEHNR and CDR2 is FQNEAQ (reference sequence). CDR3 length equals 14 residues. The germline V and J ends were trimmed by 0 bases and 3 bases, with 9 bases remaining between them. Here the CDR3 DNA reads TGTGCCAGCAGCTTAGCGCTTAGAGGCTACGAGCAGTACTTC. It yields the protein CASSLALRGYEQYF.

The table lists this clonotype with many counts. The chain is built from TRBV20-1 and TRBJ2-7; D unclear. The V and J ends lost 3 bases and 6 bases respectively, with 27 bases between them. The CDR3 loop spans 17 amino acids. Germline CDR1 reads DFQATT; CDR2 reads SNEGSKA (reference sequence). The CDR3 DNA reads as TGCAGTGCTAGGAATCGAATCGTGGGCGGCGTAGCCCTCGAGCAGTACTTC. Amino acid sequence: CSARNRIVGGVALEQYF.

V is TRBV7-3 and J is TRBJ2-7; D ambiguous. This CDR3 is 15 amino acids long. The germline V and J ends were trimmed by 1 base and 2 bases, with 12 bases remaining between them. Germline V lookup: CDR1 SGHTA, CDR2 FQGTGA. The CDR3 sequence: CASSLKAQGPYEQYF. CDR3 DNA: TGTGCCAGCAGCTTAAAAGCCCAAGGCCCCTACGAGCAGTACTTC.

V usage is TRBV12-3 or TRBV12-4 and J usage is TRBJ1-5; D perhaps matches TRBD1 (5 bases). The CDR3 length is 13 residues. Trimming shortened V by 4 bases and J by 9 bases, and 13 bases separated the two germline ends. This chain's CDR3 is CASSSPGPSPQHF. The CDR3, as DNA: TGTGCCAGCAGTTCCCCGGGACCGTCGCCCCAGCATTTT.

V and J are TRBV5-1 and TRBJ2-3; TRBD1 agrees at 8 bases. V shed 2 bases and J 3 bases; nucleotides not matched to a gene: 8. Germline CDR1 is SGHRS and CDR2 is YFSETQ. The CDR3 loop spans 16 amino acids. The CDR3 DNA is TGCGCCAGCAGCTTACCGGACAGGGTTCGAACAGATACGCAGTATTTT. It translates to CASSLPDRVRTDTQYF.

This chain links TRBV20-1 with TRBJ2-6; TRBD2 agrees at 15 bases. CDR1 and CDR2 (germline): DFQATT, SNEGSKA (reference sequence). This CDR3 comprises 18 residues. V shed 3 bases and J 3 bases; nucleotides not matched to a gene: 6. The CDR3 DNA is TGCAGTGCTAGGGCTACGGGACTAGCGGGAGGTGGGGCCAACGTCCTGACTTTC. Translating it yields CSARATGLAGGGANVLTF.

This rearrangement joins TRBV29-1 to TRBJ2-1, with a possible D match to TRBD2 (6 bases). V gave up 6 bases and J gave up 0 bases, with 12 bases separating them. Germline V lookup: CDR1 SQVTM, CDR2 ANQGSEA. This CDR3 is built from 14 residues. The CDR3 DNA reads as TGCAGCGTCTTCGGCGGGATCTCCTACAATGAGCAGTTCTTC. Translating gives CSVFGGISYNEQFF.

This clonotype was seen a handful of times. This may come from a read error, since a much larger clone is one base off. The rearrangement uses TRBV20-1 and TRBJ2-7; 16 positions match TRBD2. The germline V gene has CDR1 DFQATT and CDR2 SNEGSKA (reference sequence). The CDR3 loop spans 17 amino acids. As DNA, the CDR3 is TGCTGTGCTAGACGCCCGGGACTAGCGGGAGGGTGGTACGAGCAGTACTTC. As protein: CCARRPGLAGGWYEQYF.

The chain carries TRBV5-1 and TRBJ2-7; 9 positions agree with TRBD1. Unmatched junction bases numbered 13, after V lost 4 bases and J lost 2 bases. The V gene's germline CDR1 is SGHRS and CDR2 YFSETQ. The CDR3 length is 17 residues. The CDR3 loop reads CASSEGTGLVTTYEQYF. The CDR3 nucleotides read TGCGCCAGCAGCGAAGGGACAGGGCTGGTAACAACCTACGAGCAGTACTTC. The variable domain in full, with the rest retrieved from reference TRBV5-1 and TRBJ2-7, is KAGVTQTPRYLIKTRGQQVTLSCSPISGHRSVSWYQQTPGQGLQFLFEYFSETQRNKGNFPGRFSGRQFSNSRSEMNVSTLELGDSALYLCASSEGTGLVTTYEQYFGPGTRLTVT.

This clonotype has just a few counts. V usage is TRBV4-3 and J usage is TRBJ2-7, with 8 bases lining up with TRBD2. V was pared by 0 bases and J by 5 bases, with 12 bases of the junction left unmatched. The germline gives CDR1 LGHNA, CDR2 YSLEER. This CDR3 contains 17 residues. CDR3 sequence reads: CASSQELSGSWDHEQYF. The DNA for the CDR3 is TGCGCCAGCAGCCAAGAGCTCAGCGGGAGCTGGGATCACGAGCAGTACTTC.

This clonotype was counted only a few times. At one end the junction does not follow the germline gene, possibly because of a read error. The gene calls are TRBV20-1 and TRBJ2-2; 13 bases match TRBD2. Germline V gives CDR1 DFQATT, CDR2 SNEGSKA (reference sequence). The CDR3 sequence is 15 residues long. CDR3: CCAQMTSGRTGELFF. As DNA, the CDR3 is TGCTGTGCTCAAATGACTAGCGGGAGGACCGGGGAGCTGTTTTTT.

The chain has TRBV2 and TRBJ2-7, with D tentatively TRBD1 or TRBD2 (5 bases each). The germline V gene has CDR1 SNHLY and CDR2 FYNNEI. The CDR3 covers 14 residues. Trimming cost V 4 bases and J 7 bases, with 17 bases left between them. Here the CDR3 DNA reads TGTGCCAGCAGTGCCATGCACTCGAGGGGAGAGCAGTACTTC. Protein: CASSAMHSRGEQYF.

CDR3 bases: TGTGCCAGCAGCCGTTCGACGGGCCGCTCTGGGGCCAACGTCCTGACTTTC. It codes for CASSRSTGRSGANVLTF. The gene calls are TRBV7-9 and TRBJ2-6; D unclear. Germline-derived CDR1 and CDR2 are SEHNR and FQNEAQ (reference sequence). The CDR3 extends over 17 amino acids. Trimming removed 5 bases at V and 0 bases at J, with 14 bases between. The full variable domain, completed using reference TRBV7-9 and TRBJ2-6, is DTGVSQNPRHKITKRGQNVTFRCDPISEHNRLYWYRQTLGQGPEFLTYFQNEAQLEKSRLLSDRFSAERPKGSFSTLEIQRTEQGDSAMYLCASSRSTGRSGANVLTFGAGSRLTVL.

The CDR3 sequence is CASSPGVSGELFF. The CDR3 DNA reads TGTGCCAGCAGCCCTGGGGTATCCGGGGAGCTGTTTTTT. The chain is built from TRBV6-1 and TRBJ2-2; D unclear. Deletions cut 6 bases from V and 6 bases from J, with 11 bases between. This CDR3 has 13 amino acids. Germline V gives CDR1 MNHNS, CDR2 SASEGT.

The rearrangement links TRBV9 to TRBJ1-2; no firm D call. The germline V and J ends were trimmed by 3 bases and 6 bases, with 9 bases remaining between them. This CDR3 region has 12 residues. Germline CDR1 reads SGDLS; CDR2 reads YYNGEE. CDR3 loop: CASSDGFDGYTF. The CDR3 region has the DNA TGTGCCAGCAGCGATGGGTTCGATGGCTACACCTTC.

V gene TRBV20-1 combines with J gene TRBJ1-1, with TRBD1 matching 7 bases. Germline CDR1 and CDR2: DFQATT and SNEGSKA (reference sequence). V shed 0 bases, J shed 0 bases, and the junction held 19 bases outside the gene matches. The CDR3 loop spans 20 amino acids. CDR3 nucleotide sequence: TGCAGTGCTAGAGACTTCGGCCCCCGGGCAGGGGGACTCATGAACACTGAAGCTTTCTTT. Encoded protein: CSARDFGPRAGGLMNTEAFF.

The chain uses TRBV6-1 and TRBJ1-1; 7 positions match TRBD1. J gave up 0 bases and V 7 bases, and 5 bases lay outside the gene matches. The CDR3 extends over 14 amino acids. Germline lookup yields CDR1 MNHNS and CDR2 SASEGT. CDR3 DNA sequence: TGTGCCAGCACCCAGGACAGGTTGAACACTGAAGCTTTCTTT. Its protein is CASTQDRLNTEAFF.